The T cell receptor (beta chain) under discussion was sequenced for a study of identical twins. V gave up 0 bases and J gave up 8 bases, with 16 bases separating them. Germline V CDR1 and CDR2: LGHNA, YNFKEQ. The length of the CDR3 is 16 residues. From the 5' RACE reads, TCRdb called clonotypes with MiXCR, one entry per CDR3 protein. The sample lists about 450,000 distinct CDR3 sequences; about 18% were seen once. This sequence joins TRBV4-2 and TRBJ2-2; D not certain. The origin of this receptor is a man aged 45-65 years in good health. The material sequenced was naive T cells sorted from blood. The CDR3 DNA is TGTGCCAGCAGCCAAGATCTGGGGTCTTCCGTTGGGGAGCTGTTTTTT. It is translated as CASSQDLGSSVGELFF.